This T cell receptor beta chain was recorded in a study of yellow fever vaccine responses in identical twins. Germline V gene lookup returns CDR1 SGHNT and CDR2 YENEEA. The CDR3 is 16 amino acids. The germline V and J ends were trimmed by 5 bases and 4 bases, with 18 bases remaining between them. In regard to this clonotype: Antigen: not known.

Whole-study findings and limits: Reported findings indicate that twins' vaccine T cell responses seemed partially convergent, partially personalized.

TCRdb analysed the RT-PCR reads with MiXCR anew, one entry per CDR3 protein. The sample consists of some 3,900 distinct CDR3 sequences, 73% of them appearing once. The sequences come from T cells from blood (PBMCs), unsorted or a sorted subset (not recorded which), collected before or after yellow fever vaccination (not recorded which). This chain links TRBV11-3 with TRBJ2-1; tentative D call: TRBD2 (7 bases). The receptor's source is a woman under 30 who received the yellow fever vaccine. The CDR3 spells CASSPGLAGAYNEQFF. Written as DNA, the CDR3 is TGTGCCAGCAGCCCGGGTTTGGCGGGGGCGTACAATGAGCAGTTCTTC.